This entry is about one T cell receptor beta chain. A much larger clone lies one base from this, so it may be a read error. TCRdb called the 5' RACE reads again in MiXCR, with one record for every CDR3 protein. The sample yields some 37,000 distinct CDR3 sequences, about 19% seen once. Germline V lookup: CDR1 MNHEY, CDR2 SVGAGI. V dropped 6 bases and J dropped 5 bases, with 16 bases sitting between them. The CDR3 covers 14 residues. The J gene is TRBJ1-2, the V gene TRBV6-5; no definite D call. Sequenced input: naive CD4+ T cells sorted from a lymph node. This sample's subset: naive CD4+ T cells, CD4+CD45RA+CD25-. The receptor's source is a female donor with breast cancer. CDR3 coding DNA: TGTGCCAGCAGCAATGCCGTGACGGATTATGGCTACACCTTC. Translating gives CASSNAVTDYGYTF.